The present T cell receptor beta chain was sequenced within a study of vaccination and CD4 T cells after COVID-19. Study overall: Testing by nasal swab PCR showed convalescent patients to be SARS-CoV-2 positive; under ten were mild and one was severe.

Germline trimming cut 4 bases from V and 11 bases from J; bases unmatched to any gene: 2. The CDR3 runs 11 residues. Germline assignment: CDR1 MDHEN and CDR2 SYDVKM. As regards this clonotype: Its target is not known.

Treatment in this sample: approximately 9-day PBMC culture with coronavirus spike peptide pools or control peptides (ViraFEST assay). Sequenced with the Oncomine TCR Beta short-read assay was DNA taken from cultured CD4+ T cells. MiXCR, run by TCRdb on the PCR reads, gives a single entry per CDR3 protein. The table has roughly 12,000 distinct CDR3 sequences, roughly four fifths seen once. The study, taken as a whole, reports: Sampling was limited to relatively few convalescent patients, with no early post-infection timepoints studied.

This chain joins TRBV28 and TRBJ1-5, with TRBD1 matching over 7 bases. The sequencing sample was made of CD4+ T cells from blood, cultured in vitro. This clonotype was sampled from a human donor who had recovered from COVID-19. The CDR3 region is CASSSQGAQHF. The DNA for the CDR3 is TGTGCCAGCAGTTCCCAGGGGGCCCAGCATTTT.